This entry concerns a single T cell receptor beta chain. Relative to the germline gene, one junction end is altered; a read error may explain this. The PCR contained 60 Vbeta and 13 Jbeta primers. Assay used: immunoSEQ multiplex PCR; TCRdb lists only in-frame clones, some missing. The table has about 190,000 clones, 79% seen once. This CDR3 comprises 12 residues. CDR1 SQVTM and CDR2 ANQGSEA come from the germline V gene. These data come from a study of cytomegalovirus exposure and HLA in healthy donors. About the research overall: In terms of ancestry, the Caucasian-associated cluster contained about four fifths of the approximately 400 genotyped donors.

The clonotype originates from a woman aged 18 to 35 in good health and CMV-seronegative. The sequenced sample was PBMCs. The rearrangement links TRBV29-1 to TRBJ2-1; TRBD2 is a possible D gene (5 bases). The CDR3, as DNA: TGCAGCTTTCGAGGACTCTACAATAAGCAGTTCTTC. It codes for CSFRGLYNKQFF.